This is a list of T cell receptor beta chains from one sample in a study of identifying expanded T cells in peripheral blood. The data were produced by immunoSEQ multiplex PCR, yet TCRdb's version contains in-frame clones alone and is incomplete. Of around 100,000 clones listed, over 70% are singletons. The source material was blood. The receptors shown here come from a person aged 18 to 70 in good health. Both conserved end residues are part of each CDR3. Fields, in order: V gene, D gene, clone size, J gene, CDR3 DNA, CDR3 protein. A D gene is named only where the DNA matches it firmly. Some rows have no size entry. The others give once, few or many, or a class for an expanded clone.

v_gene: TRBV7-9; d_gene: TRBD1; abundance: -; j_gene: TRBJ2-2; CDR3nt: TGTGCCAGCAGCTTCCCCCTAGGGGGCCCGAACACCGGGGAGCTGTTTTTT; CDR3aa: CASSFPLGGPNTGELFF
v_gene: TRBV5-4; d_gene: TRBD2; abundance: -; j_gene: TRBJ2-7; CDR3nt: TGTGCCAGCGGAGCGGGAGGGCCGTCCTACGAGCAGTACTTC; CDR3aa: CASGAGGPSYEQYF
v_gene: TRBV5-1; d_gene: -; abundance: -; j_gene: TRBJ2-7; CDR3nt: TGCGCCAGCAGCTTACAGGGAACCGACTACGAGCAGTACTTC; CDR3aa: CASSLQGTDYEQYF
v_gene: TRBV27; d_gene: -; abundance: -; j_gene: TRBJ2-7; CDR3nt: TGTGCCAGCAGTTTAAGACAGGTGGCCGCCTACGAGCAGTACTTC; CDR3aa: CASSLRQVAAYEQYF
v_gene: TRBV2; d_gene: -; abundance: -; j_gene: TRBJ2-2; CDR3nt: TGTGCCAGCACTGTGTCGACGTCCGGGGAGCTGTTTTTT; CDR3aa: CASTVSTSGELFF
v_gene: TRBV19; d_gene: -; abundance: -; j_gene: TRBJ1-5; CDR3nt: TGTGCCAGTAGTATAGAGTTTGGGCAGGGGAGTAGGAGCAATCAGCCCCAGCATTTT; CDR3aa: CASSIEFGQGSRSNQPQHF
v_gene: TRBV19; d_gene: -; abundance: -; j_gene: TRBJ1-1; CDR3nt: TGTGCCAGTAGTATCGCTTACAGTCTAAGGGGGAACACTGAAGCTTTCTTT; CDR3aa: CASSIAYSLRGNTEAFF
v_gene: TRBV6-6; d_gene: -; abundance: -; j_gene: TRBJ1-1; CDR3nt: TGTGCCAGCAGGTCTACTAACACCCTCAGGGCTGAAGCTTTCTTT; CDR3aa: CASRSTNTLRAEAFF
v_gene: TRBV19; d_gene: -; abundance: -; j_gene: TRBJ1-3; CDR3nt: TGTGCCAGTAGTACGTTAAGAAACACCATATATTTT; CDR3aa: CASSTLRNTIYF
v_gene: TRBV18; d_gene: TRBD1; abundance: -; j_gene: TRBJ1-1; CDR3nt: TGTGCCAGCTCACCGACAGGGCCCACTGAAGCTTTCTTT; CDR3aa: CASSPTGPTEAFF
v_gene: TRBV27; d_gene: TRBD2; abundance: -; j_gene: TRBJ2-1; CDR3nt: TGTGCCAGCAGAGCCCGGACTAGCGGCAATGAGCAGTTCTTC; CDR3aa: CASRARTSGNEQFF
v_gene: TRBV18; d_gene: -; abundance: -; j_gene: TRBJ1-3; CDR3nt: TGTGCCAGCTCACCATCAAGCTCTGGAAACACCATATATTTT; CDR3aa: CASSPSSSGNTIYF
v_gene: TRBV7-9; d_gene: -; abundance: -; j_gene: TRBJ1-1; CDR3nt: TGTGCCAGCAGCTTAGCACAGATGAACACTGAAGCTTTCTTT; CDR3aa: CASSLAQMNTEAFF
v_gene: TRBV28; d_gene: -; abundance: -; j_gene: TRBJ1-2; CDR3nt: TGTGCCACCCGTCGGGGGCCGGCTAACTATGGCTACACCTTC; CDR3aa: CATRRGPANYGYTF
v_gene: TRBV6-1; d_gene: -; abundance: -; j_gene: TRBJ2-2; CDR3nt: TGTGCCAGCAGTTGGGGCGCGGACACCGGGGAGCTGTTTTTT; CDR3aa: CASSWGADTGELFF
v_gene: TRBV7-6; d_gene: -; abundance: once; j_gene: TRBJ2-1; CDR3nt: TGTGCCAGCAGCTTGGCCCATAGCTCCTACAATGAGCAGTTCTTC; CDR3aa: CASSLAHSSYNEQFF
v_gene: TRBV10-1; d_gene: -; abundance: -; j_gene: TRBJ1-4; CDR3nt: TGCGCCAGCAGTGGGGGGAGCGGAAAACTGTTTTTT; CDR3aa: CASSGGSGKLFF
v_gene: TRBV5-1; d_gene: TRBD1; abundance: -; j_gene: TRBJ1-1; CDR3nt: TGCGCCAGCGGCCAAGGGACAGGGAACACTGAAGCTTTCTTT; CDR3aa: CASGQGTGNTEAFF
v_gene: TRBV7-6; d_gene: -; abundance: -; j_gene: TRBJ2-7; CDR3nt: TGTGCCAGCAGCTTAGGTGGGGGCAACGAGCAGTACTTC; CDR3aa: CASSLGGGNEQYF
v_gene: TRBV5-5; d_gene: -; abundance: -; j_gene: TRBJ1-3; CDR3nt: TGTGCCAGCAGCCCAGAGGGTAGACGCTCTGGAAACACCATATATTTT; CDR3aa: CASSPEGRRSGNTIYF
v_gene: TRBV6-5; d_gene: -; abundance: -; j_gene: TRBJ2-6; CDR3nt: TGTGCCAGCAGTACAGGGATGGCTGGGGCCAACGTCCTGACTTTC; CDR3aa: CASSTGMAGANVLTF
v_gene: TRBV5-5; d_gene: -; abundance: -; j_gene: TRBJ1-4; CDR3nt: TGTGCCAGCAGCTGGCGGGGGTGGACTAATGAAAAACTGTTTTTT; CDR3aa: CASSWRGWTNEKLFF
v_gene: TRBV6-5; d_gene: -; abundance: -; j_gene: TRBJ1-4; CDR3nt: TGTGCCAGCAGTCCACGACAGCTTGAAAAACTGTTTTTT; CDR3aa: CASSPRQLEKLFF
v_gene: TRBV4-3; d_gene: -; abundance: -; j_gene: TRBJ1-1; CDR3nt: TGCGCCAGCAGCCAAGATCAAAAGCCGGGAGGGGACACTGAAGCTTTCTTT; CDR3aa: CASSQDQKPGGDTEAFF
v_gene: TRBV13; d_gene: -; abundance: -; j_gene: TRBJ1-1; CDR3nt: TGTGCCAGCAGCTTATATGTATGGGGGGACACTGAAGCTTTCTTT; CDR3aa: CASSLYVWGDTEAFF
v_gene: TRBV2; d_gene: -; abundance: once; j_gene: TRBJ2-7; CDR3nt: TGTGCCAGCAGTTTCAGGGGCCAAGACGAGCAGTACTTC; CDR3aa: CASSFRGQDEQYF
v_gene: TRBV13; d_gene: TRBD2; abundance: -; j_gene: TRBJ2-1; CDR3nt: TGTGCCAGCAGCCGCCCGGTGGGCGGGAGGCGATACAATGAGCAGTTCTTC; CDR3aa: CASSRPVGGRRYNEQFF
v_gene: TRBV11-2; d_gene: TRBD2; abundance: -; j_gene: TRBJ2-7; CDR3nt: TGTGCCAGCAGCTCAAGACTAGCGGGGCACTACGAGCAGTACTTC; CDR3aa: CASSSRLAGHYEQYF
v_gene: TRBV29-1; d_gene: -; abundance: -; j_gene: TRBJ1-5; CDR3nt: TGCAGCGTTGTTGTGGCTGGGACGGATGGGCCCCAGCATTTT; CDR3aa: CSVVVAGTDGPQHF
v_gene: TRBV11-1; d_gene: TRBD2; abundance: -; j_gene: TRBJ2-1; CDR3nt: TGTGCCAGCAGCTCCACCGTGACTAGCCGGGGCAATGAGCAGTTCTTC; CDR3aa: CASSSTVTSRGNEQFF
v_gene: TRBV5-4; d_gene: -; abundance: -; j_gene: TRBJ1-1; CDR3nt: TGTGCCAGCAGCTTGGAGGTGGCGAACACTGAAGCTTTCTTT; CDR3aa: CASSLEVANTEAFF
v_gene: TRBV7-9; d_gene: -; abundance: -; j_gene: TRBJ1-3; CDR3nt: TGTGCCAGCAGACAGAACTCTGGAAACACCATATATTTT; CDR3aa: CASRQNSGNTIYF
v_gene: TRBV7-3; d_gene: TRBD2; abundance: -; j_gene: TRBJ2-1; CDR3nt: TGTGCCAGCAGCCCCCAAAGCGGGAGGGGCAGGAATGAGCAGTTCTTC; CDR3aa: CASSPQSGRGRNEQFF
v_gene: TRBV5-6; d_gene: -; abundance: few; j_gene: TRBJ1-3; CDR3nt: TGTGCCAGCAGCTCACAAACGATGCGCGCAGGGGGAAACACCATATATTTT; CDR3aa: CASSSQTMRAGGNTIYF
v_gene: TRBV5-6; d_gene: TRBD1; abundance: -; j_gene: TRBJ1-5; CDR3nt: TGTGCCAGCAGCAAAGGACAGGGGATTCGGAGCAATCAGCCCCAGCATTTT; CDR3aa: CASSKGQGIRSNQPQHF
v_gene: TRBV5-1; d_gene: TRBD1; abundance: -; j_gene: TRBJ2-7; CDR3nt: TGCGCCAGCAGCCTCAGGGACAGGGAGAGGCTTCCCGAGCAGTACTTC; CDR3aa: CASSLRDRERLPEQYF
v_gene: TRBV7-3; d_gene: -; abundance: -; j_gene: TRBJ2-1; CDR3nt: TGTGCCAGCAGCTTGGGGCTCGGGGACTACAATGAGCAGTTCTTC; CDR3aa: CASSLGLGDYNEQFF
v_gene: TRBV5-1; d_gene: -; abundance: -; j_gene: TRBJ2-7; CDR3nt: TGCGCCAGCAGCTCGTCCCTGGGAGGCAGCTACGAGCAGTACTTC; CDR3aa: CASSSSLGGSYEQYF
v_gene: TRBV10-3; d_gene: -; abundance: -; j_gene: TRBJ2-7; CDR3nt: TGTGCCATCAGTGAGTTTACAGGCGCTTCTACCTACGAGCAGTACTTC; CDR3aa: CAISEFTGASTYEQYF
v_gene: TRBV6-6; d_gene: TRBD2; abundance: -; j_gene: TRBJ2-7; CDR3nt: TGTGCCAGCAGTTACTCGACTAGCGATTTCTACGAGCAGTACTTC; CDR3aa: CASSYSTSDFYEQYF
v_gene: TRBV5-5; d_gene: -; abundance: -; j_gene: TRBJ2-1; CDR3nt: TGTGCCAGCAGCCCGCCCCAGGGGTGGAATGAGCAGTTCTTC; CDR3aa: CASSPPQGWNEQFF
v_gene: TRBV4-3; d_gene: -; abundance: once; j_gene: TRBJ2-3; CDR3nt: TGCGCCAGCAGCCAAGATCCTCAGCGGGCAGGAGGCGCCAGCACAGATACGCAGTATTTT; CDR3aa: CASSQDPQRAGGASTDTQYF
v_gene: TRBV6-6; d_gene: -; abundance: few; j_gene: TRBJ1-1; CDR3nt: TGTGCCAGCAGTTACCCGGACAGTCCGAACACTGAAGCTTTCTTT; CDR3aa: CASSYPDSPNTEAFF
v_gene: TRBV9; d_gene: TRBD2; abundance: -; j_gene: TRBJ2-5; CDR3nt: TGTGCCAGCAGCAGCGGACTAGCGGGGGCCCAAGGTGGAGAGACCCAGTACTTC; CDR3aa: CASSSGLAGAQGGETQYF